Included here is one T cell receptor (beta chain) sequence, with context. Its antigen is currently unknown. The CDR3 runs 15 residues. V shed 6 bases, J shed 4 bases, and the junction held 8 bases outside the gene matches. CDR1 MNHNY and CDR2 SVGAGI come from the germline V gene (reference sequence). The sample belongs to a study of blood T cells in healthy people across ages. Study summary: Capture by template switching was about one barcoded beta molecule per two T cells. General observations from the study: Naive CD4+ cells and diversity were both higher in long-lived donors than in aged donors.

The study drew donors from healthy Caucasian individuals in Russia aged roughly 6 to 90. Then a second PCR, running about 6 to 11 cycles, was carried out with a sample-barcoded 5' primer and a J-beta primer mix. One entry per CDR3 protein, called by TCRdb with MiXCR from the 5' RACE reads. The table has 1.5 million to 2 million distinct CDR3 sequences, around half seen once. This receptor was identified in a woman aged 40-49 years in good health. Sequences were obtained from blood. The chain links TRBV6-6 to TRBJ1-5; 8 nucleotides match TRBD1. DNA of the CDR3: TGTGCCAGCAGGCCAGGGGGCTCTGGGAATCAGCCCCAGCATTTT. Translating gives CASRPGGSGNQPQHF.